Following are 27 T cell receptor beta chains from one sample sequenced in a study of T cell repertoires in cytomegalovirus infection. The antigens these receptors bind are not known. TCRdb used MiXCR to reprocess the reads, holding one entry per CDR3 protein. The sample lists about 47,000 distinct CDR3 sequences; about a fifth were seen once. The input for sequencing was CD8+ T cells from cultured PBMCs, taken from culture after CMV antigen stimulation. Receptor source: a human donor in good health (CMV status not recorded). Some clones in this sample may be carry-over from other donors' samples.

The V gene is TRBV6-2 or TRBV6-3, the J gene TRBJ1-1; D gene unclear. The CDR3 contains 12 residues. V lost 6 bases to trimming and J lost 4 bases, with 9 bases between them. Germline CDR1 and CDR2: MNHEY and SVGEGT. The CDR3, as DNA: TGTGCCAGCAGCCCGAGCGGCACTGAAGCTTTCTTT. Encoded protein: CASSPSGTEAFF.

V is TRBV15 and J is TRBJ1-2; 9 positions agree with TRBD1. This CDR3 has 16 residues. V shed 1 base and J 5 bases; nucleotides not matched to a gene: 8. CDR1 is LNHNV, CDR2 YYDKDF, per germline (reference sequence). CDR3 protein: CATSRGRPGQGYGYTF. For the CDR3, the DNA is TGTGCCACCAGCAGAGGTCGGCCGGGACAGGGTTATGGCTACACCTTC.

This clonotype was detected only a few times. The CDR3 coding sequence is TGTGCCAGCAGTGAAGGGGCGGTTGATAGCAATCAGCCCCAGCATTTT. This gives the protein CASSEGAVDSNQPQHF. The rearrangement uses TRBV2 and TRBJ1-5; unclear D gene. V lost 1 base and J lost 0, with 10 bases in between. This CDR3 contains 16 residues. Germline CDR1 SNHLY, CDR2 FYNNEI.

This chain links TRBV19 with TRBJ1-2; 10 nucleotides agree with TRBD1. This CDR3 has 13 residues. Germline values: CDR1 LNHDA, CDR2 SQIVND (reference sequence). V lost 7 bases, J lost 4 bases, and 3 bases stayed unmatched. The CDR3 reads CASTGQGGYGYTF. The CDR3 DNA is TGTGCCAGTACCGGACAGGGGGGCTATGGCTACACCTTC.

The chain combines TRBV30 with TRBJ1-5; D not certain. The CDR3 is 12 amino acids. Germline V CDR1 and CDR2: GTSNPN, SVGIG (reference sequence). V shed 2 bases and J shed 4 bases, with 6 bases lying between them. The CDR3 spells CAWSYRNQPQHF. CDR3 in DNA: TGTGCCTGGAGTTATAGAAATCAGCCCCAGCATTTT. Based on the CDR3 plus reference TRBV30 and TRBJ1-5, the full variable domain is SQTIHQWPATLVQPVGSPLSLECTVEGTSNPNLYWYRQAAGRGLQLLFYSVGIGQISSEVPQNLSASRPQDRQFILSSKKLLLSDSGFYLCAWSYRNQPQHFGDGTRLSIL.

There are many counts of this clonotype. The chain is built from TRBV7-8 and TRBJ2-1, with 13 bases identical to TRBD2. CDR3 length: 17 amino acids. V trimming: 5 bases; J trimming: 9 bases; junction bases outside the gene matches: 13. Germline lookup yields CDR1 SGHVS and CDR2 FQNEAQ. The CDR3 region is CASSLRTSGGPAAEQFF. CDR3 DNA sequence: TGTGCCAGCAGCCTGAGGACTAGCGGGGGCCCCGCGGCTGAGCAGTTCTTC. Based on the CDR3 plus reference TRBV7-8 and TRBJ2-1, the full variable domain is GAGVSQSPRYKVAKRGQDVALRCDPISGHVSLFWYQQALGQGPEFLTYFQNEAQLDKSGLPSDRFFAERPEGSVSTLKIQRTQQEDSAVYLCASSLRTSGGPAAEQFFGPGTRLTVL.

The chain employs TRBV4-3 and TRBJ2-7; D call uncertain. The CDR3 consists of 13 residues. V lost 1 base and J 4 bases, leaving 8 bases between the germline ends. The V gene's germline CDR1 is LGHNA and CDR2 YSLEER. The CDR3 loop is CASSQGVRYEQYF. DNA for the CDR3: TGCGCCAGCAGCCAAGGGGTCCGTTACGAGCAGTACTTC.

This chain links TRBV7-6 with TRBJ1-1; D unresolved. Trimming cost V 5 bases and J 10 bases, with 17 bases left between them. The CDR3 totals 13 residues. Looked up from germline, CDR1 is SGHVS and CDR2 is FNYEAQ. CDR3 region: CASSTERTPRAFF. In nucleotides, the CDR3 is TGTGCCAGCAGCACCGAGCGGACCCCGAGAGCTTTCTTT.

Worth noting for this clonotype: The junction shows a germline mismatch at one end, possibly a read error. The chain is built from TRBV6-5 and TRBJ2-3; 8 positions agree with TRBD2. The CDR3 is 17 residues long. CDR1 is MNHEY, CDR2 SVGAGI, per germline. This CDR3 is CANSYSGGRSGTDTQYF. The CDR3 DNA reads as TGTGCCAACAGTTACTCGGGGGGGCGAAGTGGCACAGATACGCAGTATTTT.

This chain joins TRBV15 and TRBJ1-6, with TRBD1 as a possible D gene (5 bases). This CDR3 is 16 amino acids long. Trimming shortened V by 0 bases and J by 5 bases, and 11 bases separated the two germline ends. The V gene's germline CDR1 is LNHNV and CDR2 YYDKDF (reference sequence). This CDR3 reads CATSRDARVNNSPLHF. CDR3 DNA sequence: TGTGCCACCAGCAGAGATGCCAGGGTTAATAATTCACCCCTCCACTTT.

This clonotype was seen a handful of times. In DNA, the CDR3 is TGCAGTGTCAGAGCGGGGCACTCCTACGAGCAGTACTTC. Its protein is CSVRAGHSYEQYF. The V and J genes are TRBV20-1 and TRBJ2-7; 7 nucleotides agree with TRBD2. Germline lookup yields CDR1 DFQATT and CDR2 SNEGSKA (reference sequence). Losses at the gene ends were 7 bases for V and 0 bases for J; bases not matched to a gene: 6. The CDR3 consists of 13 residues.

This rearrangement joins TRBV9 to TRBJ2-7; a possible D gene is TRBD1 (6 bases). V was pared by 0 bases and J by 7 bases, with 14 bases between. The germline gives CDR1 SGDLS, CDR2 YYNGEE. This CDR3 comprises 14 residues. CDR3 coding DNA: TGTGCCAGCAGCGTAGAACCAGGGGTGGGAGAGCAGTACTTC. It yields the protein CASSVEPGVGEQYF.

The chain combines TRBV12-3 or TRBV12-4 with TRBJ2-7; 8 bases align to TRBD1. The CDR3 covers 15 residues. V lost 1 base, J lost 0 bases, and 2 bases stayed unmatched. This chain's CDR3 is CASSLGQGLSYEQYF. DNA of the CDR3: TGTGCCAGCAGTTTAGGACAGGGGCTCTCCTACGAGCAGTACTTC.

Many counts were recorded for this clonotype. The chain uses TRBV2 and TRBJ2-5; 8 nucleotides match TRBD2. V trimming: 3 bases; J trimming: 1 base; junction bases outside the gene matches: 4. The CDR3 has 15 amino acids. Germline V gene lookup returns CDR1 SNHLY and CDR2 FYNNEI. The CDR3 sequence: CASSDTLAVQETQYF. CDR3 nucleotides: TGTGCCAGCAGTGATACACTAGCGGTCCAAGAGACCCAGTACTTC.

This clonotype occurred a few times. This rearrangement joins TRBV12-3 or TRBV12-4 to TRBJ2-7; 9 nucleotides match TRBD2. The CDR3 spans 16 residues. V lost 3 bases, J lost 3 bases, and 9 bases stayed unmatched. CDR3 sequence reads: CASSLFSGGPNYEQYF. DNA for the CDR3: TGTGCCAGCAGTTTGTTCAGCGGGGGGCCGAACTACGAGCAGTACTTC.

This clonotype was recorded many times. DNA for the CDR3: TGTGCCAGCAGCTTAAGCGGGGGGGGGAACGAGCAGTACTTC. Translated, it gives CASSLSGGGNEQYF. The V call is TRBV7-3, the J call TRBJ2-7, with 9 bases fitting TRBD2. Germline CDR1 is SGHTA and CDR2 is FQGTGA. The J segment lost 5 bases and the V segment lost 1 base, leaving 3 bases of the junction unmatched. The CDR3 is made up of 14 amino acids.

A word on this clonotype: It may be a read error: a sequence one base away is much more abundant. This sequence joins TRBV7-6 and TRBJ2-3; D not resolved. The CDR3 covers 15 residues. The ends were cut back, 5 bases at V and 2 bases at J, with 14 bases in the middle. Germline V gene lookup returns CDR1 SGHVS and CDR2 FNYEAQ. The CDR3 here is CASSVSELTTDTQYF. CDR3 nucleotide sequence: TGTGCCAGCAGCGTATCGGAACTCACCACAGATACGCAGTATTTT.

The V and J genes are TRBV2 and TRBJ1-1, with 7 bases lining up with TRBD1. CDR1 and CDR2 (germline): SNHLY, FYNNEI. J was trimmed by 5 bases and V by 5 bases; bases with no gene match: 17. The length of the CDR3 is 17 residues. As DNA, the CDR3 is TGTGCCAGCAGTCCCGAGTATAACAGGGGCAAGGGTACTGAAGCTTTCTTT. It translates to CASSPEYNRGKGTEAFF.

This clonotype was seen repeatedly, ten times or more. The chain joins TRBV12-3 or TRBV12-4 to TRBJ2-2; 10 bases agree with TRBD2. The CDR3 is 15 amino acids. Germline trimming cut 1 base from V and 6 bases from J; bases unmatched to any gene: 2. The CDR3 DNA reads as TGTGCCAGCAGTTTAGTAGCGGGAGGATCCGGGGAGCTGTTTTTT. As protein: CASSLVAGGSGELFF.

In its sample, this clonotype was seen many times. Relative to the germline gene, one junction end is altered; a read error may explain this. The rearrangement links TRBV12-3 or TRBV12-4 to TRBJ2-7; no definite D call. CDR3 length: 11 residues. The DNA of the CDR3 is TGTGCCAGCAGTTTAAGGGAACAGCATTACTTC. Residues: CASSLREQHYF.

This clonotype was detected ten times or more. V and J are TRBV7-2 and TRBJ2-5, with a tentative D call TRBD2 (5 bases). V was trimmed by 5 bases and J by 4 bases, leaving 11 bases between them. CDR3 length equals 13 residues. Germline CDR1 reads SGHTA; CDR2 reads FQGNSA. This chain's CDR3 is CASSRGFGETQYF. CDR3 nucleotide sequence: TGTGCCAGCAGCAGAGGGTTCGGAGAGACCCAGTACTTC.

In its sample, this clonotype was seen a few times. The rearrangement uses TRBV27 and TRBJ2-1; D uncertain. Deletions cut 5 bases from V and 7 bases from J, with 9 bases between. Germline CDR1 MNHEY, CDR2 SMNVEV (reference sequence). The CDR3 loop spans 12 amino acids. CDR3 sequence (DNA): TGTGCCAGCAGTACTCTTAAAAATGAGCAGTTCTTC. Amino acid sequence: CASSTLKNEQFF.

This clonotype was found many times. V gene TRBV28 combines with J gene TRBJ2-7; D unresolved. Deletions cut 2 bases from V and 0 bases from J, with 8 bases between. From germline, CDR1 is MDHEN and CDR2 SYDVKM. The CDR3 extends over 14 amino acids. Written as DNA, the CDR3 is TGTGCCAGCAGTTTAACAGCGCTCTCCTACGAGCAGTACTTC. Amino acid sequence: CASSLTALSYEQYF.

This clonotype was observed many times. The chain recombines TRBV7-6 with TRBJ2-1; TRBD2 matches 9 bases. The CDR3 totals 17 residues. Losses at the gene ends were 3 bases for V and 4 bases for J; bases not matched to a gene: 10. The germline gives CDR1 SGHVS, CDR2 FNYEAQ. CDR3 sequence: CASSLGVAGAPYNEQFF. In nucleotides, the CDR3 is TGTGCCAGCAGCTTGGGAGTAGCGGGAGCCCCTTACAATGAGCAGTTCTTC.

This clonotype was seen only a few times. CDR3 bases: TGTGCCAGCAGCCCGGTTGGTGGCAGCGGGTTCGGTGAAAAACTGTTTTTT. It specifies CASSPVGGSGFGEKLFF. The V and J genes are TRBV7-9 and TRBJ1-4; D gene unclear. V was trimmed by 5 bases and J by 7 bases, leaving 23 bases between them. CDR1 and CDR2 from the germline V gene are SEHNR and FQNEAQ (reference sequence). The length of the CDR3 is 17 residues.

This clonotype has a count of ten or more. The chain has TRBV5-1 and TRBJ2-1; TRBD2 matches at 12 bases. The length of the CDR3 is 15 residues. J was trimmed by 5 bases and V by 0 bases; bases with no gene match: 0. The germline gives CDR1 SGHRS, CDR2 YFSETQ. CDR3 region: CASSLGLAGDNEQFF. The CDR3, as DNA: TGCGCCAGCAGCTTGGGACTAGCGGGAGACAATGAGCAGTTCTTC.

The DNA for the CDR3 is TGCGCCAGCAGCTTTAGGCTAGCGGGAGATCAAGAGACCCAGTACTTC. This encodes CASSFRLAGDQETQYF. The genes are TRBV5-1 and TRBJ2-5; 10 bases map to TRBD2. Germline V gene sequence: CDR1 SGHRS, CDR2 YFSETQ. CDR3 size: 16 residues. V shed 2 bases and J 2 bases; nucleotides not matched to a gene: 6.